This TCR beta chain came from a study of T cell repertoires in cytomegalovirus infection. Study-wide results and caveats: Ex vivo responses were dominated by HLA-C-restricted CMV-specific TCR beta clonotypes.

This clonotype has at least ten counts. Its target is not known. In germline, CDR1 is SGHTA, CDR2 FQGNSA. The CDR3 sequence is 16 residues long. Trimming removed 5 bases at V and 0 bases at J, with 13 bases between. One entry per CDR3 protein, called by TCRdb with MiXCR from the reads. The sample holds 150,000 to 200,000 distinct CDR3 sequences, about an eighth seen once. Source material: PBMCs. This rearrangement joins TRBV7-2 to TRBJ2-2; D is possibly TRBD2 (6 bases). This sequence was found in a human donor in good health (CMV status not recorded). Some clones in this sample may be carry-over from other donors' samples. As DNA, the CDR3 is TGTGCCAGCAGCCCGACCGGGAGCGCGAACACCGGGGAGCTGTTTTTT. Protein product: CASSPTGSANTGELFF.